Listed below are T cell receptor beta chains from one sample, sequenced in a study of CD8 T cells in ankylosing spondylitis. TCRdb used MiXCR to reprocess the 5' RACE reads, holding one entry per CDR3 protein. The data contain 150,000 to 250,000 distinct CDR3 sequences, 10% to 15% of them singletons. Source material: blood, either unsorted or a sorted T cell fraction (not recorded which). These receptors were obtained from a male donor with ankylosing spondylitis or in good health (not recorded which). CDR3s include the opening cysteine and the closing phenylalanine or tryptophan. Fields, in order: clone size, CDR3 length, J gene, V gene, D gene, CDR3 DNA, CDR3 protein. The D gene is left open where the match is weak. Size is omitted from some rows. Given values are once, few, many or a class for expanded clones.

NA	17	TRBJ2-3	TRBV19	NA	TGTGCCAGTACCTACGCCCCCTTCAACCCGAAGGAAGATACGCAGTATTTT	CASTYAPFNPKEDTQYF
many	14	TRBJ2-7	TRBV4-1	NA	TGCGCCAGCAGGGGGCACCCGAGCTCCTACGAGCAGTACTTC	CASRGHPSSYEQYF
few	14	TRBJ2-7	TRBV6-1	TRBD1	TGTGCCAGCAGTGCCTTCGGGACAGGGTACGAGCAGTACTTC	CASSAFGTGYEQYF
NA	14	TRBJ2-5	TRBV7-9	TRBD1	TGTGCCAGCAGCGCGACAGGGGATCAAGAGACCCAGTACTTC	CASSATGDQETQYF
many	12	TRBJ1-5	TRBV6-1	NA	TGTGCCAGCAGTGAAGAAAGGAGGACCCAGCATTTT	CASSEERRTQHF
many	13	TRBJ1-2	TRBV29-1	TRBD1	TGCAGCGTTACCGACAGGGAGTACTATGGCTACACCTTC	CSVTDREYYGYTF
few	17	TRBJ2-3	TRBV7-9	TRBD2	TGTGCCAGCAGCCCCCAGGAGCGGGGGGAACGCACAGATACGCAGTATTTT	CASSPQERGERTDTQYF
few	14	TRBJ1-2	TRBV27	NA	TGTGCCAGCAGCTTGGGGCGGCGAAACTATGGCTACACCTTC	CASSLGRRNYGYTF
NA	15	TRBJ2-7	TRBV28	TRBD1	TGTGCCAGCAGTCAAGGACAGGGGGTGACCTACGAGCAGTACTTC	CASSQGQGVTYEQYF
few	15	TRBJ2-7	TRBV5-1	TRBD1	TGCGCCAGCAGCGCCGGGACAGACTTGTCCTACGAGCAGTACTTC	CASSAGTDLSYEQYF
NA	15	TRBJ1-1	TRBV2	TRBD1	TGTGCCAGCAGTGAGGTCAGTCAGGGGGACACTGAAGCTTTCTTT	CASSEVSQGDTEAFF
NA	15	TRBJ1-2	TRBV27	NA	TGTGCCAGCAGTTACGACCCCGGGGGCCCCTATGGCTACACCTTC	CASSYDPGGPYGYTF
NA	14	TRBJ2-7	TRBV19	NA	TGTGCCAGTAGTATTGGGGACGGCCCCTACGAGCAGTACTTC	CASSIGDGPYEQYF
many	15	TRBJ1-1	TRBV6-5	TRBD1	TGTGCCAGCAGTTACTTGACAGGGGGCTGGACTGAAGCTTTCTTT	CASSYLTGGWTEAFF
NA	15	TRBJ2-3	TRBV6-5	NA	TGTGCCAGCACTTTTTATGGGAGACCGTCCGATACGCAGTATTTT	CASTFYGRPSDTQYF
NA	15	TRBJ2-1	TRBV3-1	NA	TGTGCCAGCAGCCTTCTCGGGTCCTCCTACAATGAGCAGTTCTTC	CASSLLGSSYNEQFF
NA	12	TRBJ2-7	TRBV27	NA	TGTGCCAGCAGTTTATTCCAGGGGGAGCAGTACTTC	CASSLFQGEQYF
few	14	TRBJ1-2	TRBV10-3	TRBD1	TGTGCCATCAGGGACAGGGGTTTCTTCTATGGCTACACCTTC	CAIRDRGFFYGYTF
many	13	TRBJ1-6	TRBV12-3/TRBV12-4	NA	TGTGCCAGCTGGGACGGATATCTGCCACCCCTCCACTTT	CASWDGYLPPLHF
few	15	TRBJ2-2	TRBV4-1	NA	TGCGCCAGCAGCCTGTCTGGATCGAGGACCGGGGAGCTGTTTTTT	CASSLSGSRTGELFF
once	17	TRBJ2-7	TRBV10-1	TRBD2	TGCGCCAGCAGTCCGGGACTAGCGGACGAGGGGGGCTACGAGCAGTACTTC	CASSPGLADEGGYEQYF
NA	16	TRBJ2-7	TRBV27	NA	TGTGCCAGCAGCGAACTGGCGGGTATCATTCTTTACGAGCAGTACTTC	CASSELAGIILYEQYF
many	13	TRBJ2-1	TRBV5-6	TRBD2	TGTGCCAGCAGCGGATGGACTAGCAATGAGCAGTTCTTC	CASSGWTSNEQFF
few	21	TRBJ2-1	TRBV6-2/TRBV6-3	TRBD2	TGTGCCAGCAGTTACCTCGGACTAGCGGGGGGCCCAGAGCCCGCCTACAATGAGCAGTTCTTC	CASSYLGLAGGPEPAYNEQFF
NA	19	TRBJ2-1	TRBV4-1	TRBD2	TGCGCCAGCAGACCTGATAGTGTGATAGCGGGAGTTAATTACAATGAGCAGTTCTTC	CASRPDSVIAGVNYNEQFF
once	13	TRBJ1-4	TRBV10-3	NA	TGTGCCATCAGCCGGGACGGTAATGAAAAACTGTTTTTT	CAISRDGNEKLFF
many	11	TRBJ1-1	TRBV4-1	NA	TGCGCCAGCAGCCAAGGGGGGGAAGCTTTCTTT	CASSQGGEAFF
NA	13	TRBJ2-7	TRBV29-1	NA	TGCAGCGTCAACGGACTTTACTCGGACGAGCAGTACTTC	CSVNGLYSDEQYF
NA	15	TRBJ2-1	TRBV20-1	TRBD2	TGCAGTGCTAGACCTCGGACTAGCGGTTTAAATGAGCAGTTCTTC	CSARPRTSGLNEQFF
NA	16	TRBJ2-3	TRBV6-4	TRBD2	TGTGCCAGCAGTGACTCAAGACTAGCGGGGTCAGATACGCAGTATTTT	CASSDSRLAGSDTQYF
NA	15	TRBJ2-3	TRBV13	NA	TGTGCCAGCAGCTGGAAACTGTCGGGATGGGATACGCAGTATTTT	CASSWKLSGWDTQYF
few	12	TRBJ2-3	TRBV9	NA	TGTGCCAGCAGCCATCCCCAAGATACGCAGTATTTT	CASSHPQDTQYF
NA	17	TRBJ2-5	TRBV5-5	TRBD1	TGTGCCAGCAGCTTGTCCGGGGACAGGGGCTTGAAAGAGACCCAGTACTTC	CASSLSGDRGLKETQYF